These T cell receptor beta chains were read from a single sample in a study of radiation and T cells in renal cell carcinoma. Data came from immunoSEQ multiplex PCR; TCRdb stores just in-frame clones and leaves some out. The sample includes fewer than 55,000 clones, 80% seen only once; the top ten take around 31%. Source: blood, taken from a patient whose treatment included radiotherapy and nephrectomy. These receptor sequences come from a woman in her 70s with renal cell carcinoma. Both conserved end residues are part of each CDR3. A D gene is named only where the DNA matches it firmly. The size of a clone is reported for some rows only, either as once, few or many, or as a class for expanded clones.

j_call d_call clone_size v_call cdr3_nt cdr3_aa
TRBJ2-1 NA NA TRBV19 TGTGCCAGTAGTATGGGCCACCGTGGGAATGAGCAGTTCTTC CASSMGHRGNEQFF
TRBJ2-3 NA few TRBV5-6 TGTGCCAGCAGCGGGCAATGGCGGTTTAGCACAGATACGCAGTATTTT CASSGQWRFSTDTQYF
TRBJ2-1 NA NA TRBV7-6 TGTGCCAGCAGCATGGGGTCGTCAGATGAGCAGTTCTTC CASSMGSSDEQFF
TRBJ2-7 TRBD2 once TRBV5-1 TGCGCCAGCAGCTTGGCAGGACTAGCGGGAGGCGAGCAGTACTTC CASSLAGLAGGEQYF
TRBJ2-2 TRBD2 NA TRBV5-1 TGCGCCAGCAGCTGGGGTAGCGGGGTAAACACCGGGGAGCTGTTTTTT CASSWGSGVNTGELFF
TRBJ2-7 NA NA TRBV9 TGTGCCAGCAGCGTAGACACGGAACCCTACGAGCAGTACTTC CASSVDTEPYEQYF
TRBJ2-3 NA NA TRBV5-1 TGCGCCAGCAGCTTGGAGGGCAGGCCCGGGTTGAACACAGATACGCAGTATTTT CASSLEGRPGLNTDTQYF
TRBJ1-1 NA NA TRBV29-1 TGCAGCGTTCGGGACGGGAACACTGAAGCTTTCTTT CSVRDGNTEAFF
TRBJ1-4 NA NA TRBV6-6 TGTGCCAGCAGTTACTCGAGCGGGGTCAATGAAAAACTGTTTTTT CASSYSSGVNEKLFF
TRBJ2-7 NA NA TRBV18 TGTGCCAGCTCACCACCCCAGGGAGGGGGAAAAGAGCAGTACTTC CASSPPQGGGKEQYF
TRBJ1-1 NA NA TRBV30 TGTGCCTGGACGAAAGGTGGCTCTGAAGCTTTCTTT CAWTKGGSEAFF
TRBJ2-5 NA NA TRBV5-1 TGCGCCAGCAGCTTGGAGGGGGGCGCAGAGACCCAGTACTTC CASSLEGGAETQYF
TRBJ2-1 TRBD1 NA TRBV15 TGTGCCACCAGCAGAGAGTCCCAGGGGGCGAATGAGCAGTTCTTC CATSRESQGANEQFF
TRBJ1-1 NA few TRBV7-2 TGTGCCAGCAGCTTCGAGGGCGTCACTGAAGCTTTCTTT CASSFEGVTEAFF
TRBJ2-1 TRBD1 NA TRBV2 TGTGCCAGAGATCCAGGGGGCACCTACAATGAGCAGTTCTTC CARDPGGTYNEQFF
TRBJ2-1 TRBD1 once TRBV5-1 TGCGCCAGCAGCTCCGTAGACAGGGGGCTCGCGGATGAGCAGTTCTTC CASSSVDRGLADEQFF
TRBJ2-7 TRBD1 NA TRBV14 TGTGCCAGCAGCCCGGGACAGGGACGCGAGCAGTACTTC CASSPGQGREQYF
TRBJ2-2 NA NA TRBV13 TGTGCCAGCAGCTTGTCCGGGGAGCTGTTTTTT CASSLSGELFF
TRBJ2-7 TRBD2 NA TRBV6-5 TGTGCCAGCAGTCTAGCGGGAGGGGTCGAGCAGTACTTC CASSLAGGVEQYF
TRBJ2-3 TRBD2 NA TRBV5-6 TGTGCCAGCAGCCGACGACTAGCGTTTAGCACAGATACGCAGTATTTT CASSRRLAFSTDTQYF
TRBJ2-3 NA NA TRBV9 TGTGCCAGCAGCTCGAGGAAGGGGGATACGCAGTATTTT CASSSRKGDTQYF
TRBJ1-5 NA NA TRBV7-4 TGTGCCAGCAGTTTCTCTCTCACGGGTAGCAATCAGCCCCAGCATTTT CASSFSLTGSNQPQHF
TRBJ1-5 NA NA TRBV5-3 TGTGCCAGAAGCTTCCGCACGGTGGTCAGGGGAAGCAATCAGCCCCAGCATTTT CARSFRTVVRGSNQPQHF
TRBJ2-2 TRBD1 NA TRBV11-1 TGTGCCAGCAGCTTAGAGACAGGGATCACCGGGGAGCTGTTTTTT CASSLETGITGELFF
TRBJ1-5 NA NA TRBV19 TGTGCCAGTAGTATCTCCTGGACAACTTTTAGCAATCAGCCCCAGCATTTT CASSISWTTFSNQPQHF
TRBJ2-7 TRBD2 once TRBV11-3 TGTGCCAGCAGCCGAGGACTAGCGGGAGCCTACGAGCAGTACTTC CASSRGLAGAYEQYF
TRBJ1-4 TRBD1 NA TRBV15 TGTGCCACCACCCTCAGGGGACGACAGGGAAAACTGTTTTTT CATTLRGRQGKLFF
TRBJ1-4 TRBD1 NA TRBV4-1 TGCGCCAGCAGACAAGCTTACCCGGACAGGGGGCTCACTAATGAAAAACTGTTTTTT CASRQAYPDRGLTNEKLFF
TRBJ2-2 NA once TRBV2 TGTGCCAGCAGTGAGGTACAAACGAACACCGGGGAGCTGTTTTTT CASSEVQTNTGELFF
TRBJ2-4 NA few TRBV5-5 TGTTCCTCGGGACTAGCCAAAAACATTCAGTACTTC CSSGLAKNIQYF
TRBJ2-1 TRBD2 once TRBV11-2 TGTGCCAGCAGCTTATCGGCTAGCGGGACCAACAATGAGCAGTTCTTC CASSLSASGTNNEQFF
TRBJ1-5 NA few TRBV19 TGTGCCAGTAGTATTGAGACAGGATCACACCTGGGCAATCAGCCCCAGCATTTT CASSIETGSHLGNQPQHF
TRBJ1-1 TRBD1 NA TRBV6-5 TGTGCCAGCAGGGCCAAGGTCCAGGGGGGTGAAGCTTTCTTT CASRAKVQGGEAFF
TRBJ1-1 NA NA TRBV4-2 TGTGCCAGCAGCCAGGTGACAGGGAACACTGAAGCTTTCTTT CASSQVTGNTEAFF
TRBJ2-2 NA few TRBV19 TGTGCCAGCCAGGTAGCGAGTACGAACACCGGGGAGCTGTTTTTT CASQVASTNTGELFF
TRBJ1-4 NA NA TRBV6-7 TGTGCCAGCAGTGCGGGACGGGGGTTAAATGAAAAACTGTTTTTT CASSAGRGLNEKLFF
TRBJ2-5 TRBD1 once TRBV18 TGTGCCAGCTCACCCCTCCCCAGGGGGGAGACCCAGTACTTC CASSPLPRGETQYF
TRBJ1-1 NA once TRBV25-1 TGTGCCAGCAGTGCACCGCGAGAGAACACTGAAGCTTTCTTT CASSAPRENTEAFF
TRBJ2-1 NA NA TRBV10-1 TGCGCCAGCAGTGTTGCCAATCGCGATGAGCAGTTCTTC CASSVANRDEQFF
TRBJ2-1 NA NA TRBV2 TGTGCCAGCCGGACCGAAAGCTCCTACAATGAGCAGTTCTTC CASRTESSYNEQFF
TRBJ1-1 NA NA TRBV5-6 TGTGCCAGCAGCTACCCAGGGATCACTGAAGCTTTCTTT CASSYPGITEAFF
TRBJ1-3 NA NA TRBV18 TGTGCCAGCTCACCACCGGCCTCTGGAAACACCATATATTTT CASSPPASGNTIYF